This T cell receptor (beta chain) was captured in a study of metastatic and nonmetastatic thyroid tumors. Study context: For malignant and benign thyroid patients, tumor or nodule tissue and blood were the sources whose repertoires were compared. Study findings and constraints: It was reportedly found that TCR beta diversity was significantly higher in malignant thyroid tumors than in benign nodules, a difference seen in both blood and tumor samples.

This clone was seen many times. No antigen is known for it. One end of the junction varies from germline; a read error may be responsible. No treatment had been given to any patient before thyroid surgery. Authors' processing steps: A papillary thyroid cancer distant-metastasis classifier was built from CDR3 differences across clinicopathological groups. Using MiXCR, TCRdb re-called clones from the PCR reads. TCRdb, not the authors, supplied the V and J calls. The table has tens of thousands of clones, 20% to 30% seen once. The germline CDR1 and CDR2 sequences are DFQATT and SNEGSKA (reference sequence). The CDR3 spans 14 residues.

The V call is TRBV20-1, the J call TRBJ2-3; D not certain. The TCR sequence derives from a female donor with papillary thyroid cancer or a benign thyroid nodule (not recorded which). Some clones in this sample may be carry-over from other donors' samples. Material for sequencing was blood. The CDR3 loop is CSARDAVGTDTQYF. The CDR3 DNA follows: TGCAGTGCGAGAGACGCCGTGGGCACAGATACGCAGTATTTT.